This TCR beta chain was identified in a study of blood T cell repertoires in COVID-19. Looking at the study overall: COVID-19 samples, acute and convalescent, were from the United States, Italy and Spain. PBMCs, B-cell-depleted T cells, or T cells were the source of the cDNA or gDNA that made up the material.

Participants, about 18 to 100 years old, spanned 25 or so US areas. The CDR3 has 14 residues. V was pared by 5 bases and J by 0 bases, with 6 bases of the junction left unmatched. Per the germline V gene, CDR1 is GTSNPN and CDR2 is SVGIG (reference sequence). Per the original data handling: Estimation of nucleated cell counts was performed using reference gene primer amplification. The assay was immunoSEQ multiplex PCR, and TCRdb's table has in-frame clones only and misses some. The DNA was the basis for D and trimming; V, J and clone size are from that table. The table lists 300,000 to 400,000 clones, about nine tenths of them singletons, with 2.6% in the top ten.

The clonotype originates from a man aged 55-75 years who had recovered from COVID-19. This chain joins TRBV30 and TRBJ1-1; 7 bases align to TRBD1. Sequenced sample: PBMCs or T cells enriched from blood (not recorded which). In nucleotides, the CDR3 is TGTGCCTGGGGGGACAGCCACATGAACACTGAAGCTTTCTTT. It encodes CAWGDSHMNTEAFF.